These T cell receptor beta chains were read from a single sample in a study of shared clonotypes between healthy human individuals. Assay used: immunoSEQ multiplex PCR; TCRdb lists only in-frame clones, some missing. The sample shows around 640,000 clones, roughly 95% of them seen only once. Input material: naive CD8+ T cells sorted from blood. The receptors originated from a woman between 25 and 40 years old in good health. Both conserved end residues are part of each CDR3.

CDR3 | J | V
CASSGVGGNSYEQYF | TRBJ2-7 | TRBV7-9
CSVEDERPPGNEQFF | TRBJ2-1 | TRBV29-1
CASSLEFHSGRAWSYNEQFF | TRBJ2-1 | TRBV11-2
CASSPWTAPKNNEQFF | TRBJ2-1 | TRBV13
CASAPGTNYEQYF | TRBJ2-7 | TRBV19
CSVEDDRTGINEQFF | TRBJ2-1 | TRBV29-1
CASSLGGINTEAFF | TRBJ1-1 | TRBV5-5
CASSIDTLGAYEQYF | TRBJ2-7 | TRBV19
CASSGTGSTEAFF | TRBJ1-1 | TRBV9
CASSLAGGTYEQYF | - | TRBV28
CASSPQGAGTDTQYF | TRBJ2-3 | TRBV4-1
CASSRTGVGEQYF | TRBJ2-7 | TRBV28
CATLGLAGLKETQYF | TRBJ2-5 | TRBV2
CASTFVVGAREKLFF | TRBJ1-4 | TRBV19
CATLRWREGETQYF | TRBJ2-5 | TRBV10-2
CASSLVSSWEDTQYF | TRBJ2-3 | TRBV5-4
CASSPLASRETQYF | TRBJ2-5 | TRBV13
CASSLRALGDYEQYF | TRBJ2-7 | TRBV4-1
CSVAGDVGTNSYNEQFF | TRBJ2-1 | TRBV29-1
CAWSVLAGVDTQYF | TRBJ2-3 | TRBV30
CASSPFTSGTYEQYF | TRBJ2-7 | TRBV19
CASSLAAGDTQYF | TRBJ2-3 | TRBV5-6
CASSLGLAEAYEQYF | TRBJ2-7 | TRBV27
CASSIRVSYEQYF | TRBJ2-7 | TRBV19
CASSIAGAPAYEQYF | TRBJ2-7 | TRBV19
CASRAIDFSYGYTF | TRBJ1-2 | TRBV2
CASSLGPVGNQPQHF | TRBJ1-5 | TRBV27
CASSVSGGDTEAFF | TRBJ1-1 | TRBV28
CASSGIRLAGGNEQFF | TRBJ2-1 | TRBV10-1
CSVSASGGNYEQYF | TRBJ2-7 | TRBV29-1
CASSGLADSYEQYF | TRBJ2-7 | TRBV28